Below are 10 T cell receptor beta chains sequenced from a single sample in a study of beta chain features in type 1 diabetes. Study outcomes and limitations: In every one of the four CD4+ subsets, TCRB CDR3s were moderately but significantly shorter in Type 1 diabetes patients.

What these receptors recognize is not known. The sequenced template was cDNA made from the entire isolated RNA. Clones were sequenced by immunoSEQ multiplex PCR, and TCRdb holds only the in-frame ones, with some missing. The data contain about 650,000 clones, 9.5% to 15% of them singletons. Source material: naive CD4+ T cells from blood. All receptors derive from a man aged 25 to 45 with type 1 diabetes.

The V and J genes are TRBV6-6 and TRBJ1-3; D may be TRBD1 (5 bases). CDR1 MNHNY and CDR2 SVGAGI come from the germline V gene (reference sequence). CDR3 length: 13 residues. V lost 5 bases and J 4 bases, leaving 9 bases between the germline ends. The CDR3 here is CASSRDGGNTIYF. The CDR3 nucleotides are TGTGCCAGCAGTCGGGACGGCGGAAACACCATATATTTT.

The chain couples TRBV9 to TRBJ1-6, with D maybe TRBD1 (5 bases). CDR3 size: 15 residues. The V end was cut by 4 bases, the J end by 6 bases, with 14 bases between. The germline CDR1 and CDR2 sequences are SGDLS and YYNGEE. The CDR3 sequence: CASSPEGIPNSPLHF. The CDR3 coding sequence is TGTGCCAGCAGCCCAGAGGGGATACCTAATTCACCCCTCCACTTT.

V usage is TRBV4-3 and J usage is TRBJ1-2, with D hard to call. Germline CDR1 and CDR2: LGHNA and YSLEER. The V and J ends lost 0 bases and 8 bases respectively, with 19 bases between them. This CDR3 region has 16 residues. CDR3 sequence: CASSQDVPDASRGYTF. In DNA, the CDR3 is TGCGCCAGCAGCCAAGATGTCCCGGATGCCTCCCGGGGCTACACCTTC.

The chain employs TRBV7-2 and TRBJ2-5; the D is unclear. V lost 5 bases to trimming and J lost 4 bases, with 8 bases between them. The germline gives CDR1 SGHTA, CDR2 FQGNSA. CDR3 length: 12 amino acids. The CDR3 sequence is CASSGLTETQYF. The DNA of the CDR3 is TGTGCCAGCAGCGGATTAACAGAGACCCAGTACTTC.

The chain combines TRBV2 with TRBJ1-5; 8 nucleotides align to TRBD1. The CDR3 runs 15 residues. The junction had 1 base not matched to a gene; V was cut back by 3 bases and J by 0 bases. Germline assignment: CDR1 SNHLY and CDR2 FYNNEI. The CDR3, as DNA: TGTGCCAGCAGTGATCAGGGGGCTAGCAATCAGCCCCAGCATTTT. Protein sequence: CASSDQGASNQPQHF. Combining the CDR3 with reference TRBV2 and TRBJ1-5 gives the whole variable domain EPEVTQTPSHQVTQMGQEVILRCVPISNHLYFYWYRQILGQKVEFLVSFYNNEISEKSEIFDDQFSVERPDGSNFTLKIRSTKLEDSAMYFCASSDQGASNQPQHFGDGTRLSIL.

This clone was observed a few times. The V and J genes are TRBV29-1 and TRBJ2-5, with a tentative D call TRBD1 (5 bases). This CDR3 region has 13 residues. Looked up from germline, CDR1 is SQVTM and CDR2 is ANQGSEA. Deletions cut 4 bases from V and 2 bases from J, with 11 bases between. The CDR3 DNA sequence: TGCAGCGTTGGTACAGGCAAACAAGAGACCCAGTACTTC. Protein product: CSVGTGKQETQYF.

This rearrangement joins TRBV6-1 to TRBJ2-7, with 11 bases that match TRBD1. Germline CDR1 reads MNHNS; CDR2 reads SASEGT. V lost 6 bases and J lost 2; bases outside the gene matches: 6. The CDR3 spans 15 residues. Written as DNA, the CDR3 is TGTGCCAGCAGCCGACCGGGACAGGGGGCCTACGAGCAGTACTTC. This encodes CASSRPGQGAYEQYF.

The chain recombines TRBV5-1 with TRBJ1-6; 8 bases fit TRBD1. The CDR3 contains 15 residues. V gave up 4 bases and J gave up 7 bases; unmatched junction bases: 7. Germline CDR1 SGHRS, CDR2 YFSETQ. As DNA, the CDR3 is TGCGCCAGCAGCGATCAGGGGGCGCGGAATTCACCCCTCCACTTT. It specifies CASSDQGARNSPLHF.

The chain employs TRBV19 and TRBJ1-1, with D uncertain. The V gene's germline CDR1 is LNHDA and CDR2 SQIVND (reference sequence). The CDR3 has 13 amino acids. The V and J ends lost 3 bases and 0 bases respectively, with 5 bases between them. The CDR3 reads CASSMVVNTEAFF. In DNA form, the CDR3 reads TGTGCCAGTAGTATGGTCGTGAACACTGAAGCTTTCTTT.

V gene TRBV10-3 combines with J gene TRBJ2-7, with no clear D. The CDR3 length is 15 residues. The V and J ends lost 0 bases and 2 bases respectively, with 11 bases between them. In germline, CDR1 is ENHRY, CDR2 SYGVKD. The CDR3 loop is CAISESNGGAYEQYF. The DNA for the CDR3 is TGTGCCATCAGTGAGTCGAACGGCGGAGCCTACGAGCAGTACTTC.